This entry lists 14 T cell receptor beta chains sequenced from one sample in a study of T-cell memory formation after mild COVID-19. In TCRdb, the 5' RACE reads were re-called with MiXCR into one record per CDR3 protein. Among a few hundred thousand distinct CDR3 sequences, 20% to 25% were seen once, and the ten largest hold around 12%. Source material: PBMCs or a T cell subset sorted from them (not recorded which). The source of these receptors is an adult woman who had mild COVID-19 (a few samples of this study predate the infection). Cell type and time point are not known.

This clonotype occurred a few times. The genes are TRBV15 and TRBJ2-4; D not certain. The CDR3 is 15 amino acids. Deletions cut 3 bases from V and 0 bases from J, with 9 bases between. Per the germline V gene, CDR1 is LNHNV and CDR2 is YYDKDF (reference sequence). This chain's CDR3 is CATSRERLAKNIQYF. The CDR3, as DNA: TGTGCCACCAGCAGGGAAAGACTAGCCAAAAACATTCAGTACTTC.

In this sample, this clonotype turned up a few times. The chain links TRBV24-1 to TRBJ2-1; 9 nucleotides align to TRBD2. Germline V CDR1 and CDR2: KGHDR, SFDVKD. With 9 bases clipped from V and 4 bases from J, the junction kept 18 bases outside the gene matches. This CDR3 contains 18 residues. CDR3 in amino acids: CATAGGRAVDWVYNEQFF. As DNA, the CDR3 is TGTGCCACCGCCGGCGGGAGGGCCGTCGATTGGGTTTACAATGAGCAGTTCTTC.

Only a few counts were recorded for this clonotype. The chain links TRBV4-2 to TRBJ1-2; D possibly corresponds to TRBD1 (5 bases). From germline, CDR1 is LGHNA and CDR2 YNFKEQ. The CDR3 sequence is 14 residues long. Trimming removed 2 bases at V and 5 bases at J, with 12 bases between. The chain's CDR3 is CASSQLRDGYGYTF. CDR3 bases: TGTGCCAGCAGCCAACTCCGGGACGGATATGGCTACACCTTC.

The chain joins TRBV19 to TRBJ2-3; possible D gene TRBD2, 5 bases. Germline V gene data show CDR1 as LNHDA and CDR2 as SQIVND (reference sequence). V dropped 4 bases and J dropped 3 bases, with 8 bases sitting between them. This CDR3 contains 13 residues. CDR3 sequence: CASSRETTDTQYF. CDR3 nucleotides: TGTGCCAGTAGTAGGGAGACGACAGATACGCAGTATTTT.

The chain employs TRBV5-5 and TRBJ2-7; 7 nucleotides agree with TRBD1. The CDR3 covers 12 residues. Trimming took 3 bases from V and 3 from J; bases not matched to a gene: 0. Per the germline V gene, CDR1 is SGHKS and CDR2 is YYEKEE (reference sequence). CDR3 nucleotides: TGTGCCAGCAGCTGGACAGGCTACGAGCAGTACTTC. Residues: CASSWTGYEQYF.

This clonotype appeared many times. The chain links TRBV5-5 to TRBJ2-1; 11 bases are a match to TRBD1. J gave up 3 bases and V 4 bases, and 6 bases lay outside the gene matches. CDR3 length equals 16 residues. CDR1 SGHKS and CDR2 YYEKEE come from the germline V gene (reference sequence). The CDR3 sequence is CASSARDRGIYNEQFF. DNA of the CDR3: TGTGCCAGCAGCGCCAGGGACAGGGGGATCTACAATGAGCAGTTCTTC. The full variable domain, completed using reference TRBV5-5 and TRBJ2-1, is DAGVTQSPTHLIKTRGQQVTLRCSPISGHKSVSWYQQVLGQGPQFIFQYYEKEERGRGNFPDRFSARQFPNYSSELNVNALLLGDSALYLCASSARDRGIYNEQFFGPGTRLTVL.

This clonotype was seen only a few times. This chain uses TRBV6-1 with TRBJ1-5, with TRBD1 matching over 8 bases. Per the germline V gene, CDR1 is MNHNS and CDR2 is SASEGT. The ends lost 11 bases at V and 3 bases at J; junction bases unmatched: 9. The CDR3 sequence is 14 residues long. The CDR3 reads CAGGQGASNQPQHF. The CDR3 DNA follows: TGTGCCGGGGGGCAGGGGGCTTCCAATCAGCCCCAGCATTTT.

The sample holds a few counts of this clonotype. CDR3 sequence reads: CASSPSNSGQSDEQYF. Written as DNA, the CDR3 is TGTGCCAGCAGTCCCTCAAATTCGGGACAGTCCGACGAGCAGTACTTC. V is TRBV12-3 or TRBV12-4 and J is TRBJ2-7; the match to TRBD1 covers 7 bases. CDR3 size: 16 residues. Trimming took 5 bases from V and 5 from J; bases not matched to a gene: 15.

This chain links TRBV15 with TRBJ1-5; 8 bases map to TRBD1. Germline V gives CDR1 LNHNV, CDR2 YYDKDF (reference sequence). The CDR3 contains 16 residues. The junction had 4 bases not matched to a gene; V was cut back by 3 bases and J by 0 bases. The CDR3 DNA follows: TGTGCCACCAGCAGTGGGACAGGATATAGCAATCAGCCCCAGCATTTT. Translating gives CATSSGTGYSNQPQHF.

This clonotype was counted many times. The chain uses TRBV5-1 and TRBJ2-1; TRBD2 matches 8 bases. This CDR3 contains 14 residues. The V gene end was trimmed by 4 bases and the J gene end by 8 bases; junction bases not matched to a gene: 8. The germline V gene encodes CDR1 SGHRS and CDR2 YFSETQ. CDR3 amino acids: CASSKTSAVHEQFF. CDR3 in DNA: TGCGCCAGCAGCAAGACTAGCGCTGTCCATGAGCAGTTCTTC.

The sample holds a few counts of this clonotype. CDR3 in amino acids: CASRTDREAFGAEAFF. CDR3 nucleotides: TGTGCCAGCAGAACGGACCGCGAGGCCTTTGGAGCTGAAGCTTTCTTT. The chain employs TRBV7-2 and TRBJ1-1; D is undetermined. Germline V lookup: CDR1 SGHTA, CDR2 FQGNSA. The CDR3 extends over 16 amino acids. V shed 6 bases and J shed 6 bases, with 23 bases lying between them.

The chain has TRBV11-2 and TRBJ2-7, with D perhaps matching TRBD1 (6 bases). The CDR3 runs to 15 residues. In germline, CDR1 is SGHAT, CDR2 FQNNGV. Trimming removed 1 base at V and 2 bases at J, with 12 bases between. The CDR3 region is CASSLGLGGAYEQYF. The CDR3, as DNA: TGTGCCAGCAGCTTAGGTCTAGGGGGTGCCTACGAGCAGTACTTC.

This clonotype was observed a handful of times. This chain joins TRBV6-5 and TRBJ1-3, with TRBD1 identical over 7 bases. The CDR3 length is 16 residues. In germline, CDR1 is MNHEY, CDR2 SVGAGI. J lost 9 bases, V lost 0 bases, and 11 bases had no gene match. CDR3 DNA: TGTGCCAGCAGTTACTCGTATAAGGGGGCGCGAGGCACCATATATTTT. Residues: CASSYSYKGARGTIYF.

The gene calls are TRBV20-1 and TRBJ1-2; TRBD1 is a possible D gene (5 bases). The germline V and J ends were trimmed by 6 bases and 4 bases, with 18 bases remaining between them. Germline V CDR1 and CDR2: DFQATT, SNEGSKA (reference sequence). The CDR3 is made up of 14 amino acids. The CDR3 sequence is CSARREGSGYGYTF. The CDR3 DNA reads as TGCAGTGCCCGCAGGGAGGGGAGCGGCTATGGCTACACCTTC.